The clone carrying this TCR beta chain has a handful of counts. Its matching antigen is unknown. Unique molecular identifiers featured in how the TCRbeta library was prepared. TCRdb redid the calling of the PCR reads with MiXCR, one entry per CDR3 protein. Among a few hundred thousand distinct CDR3 sequences listed, roughly 16% were seen once. This CDR3 contains 14 residues. V dropped 6 bases and J dropped 10 bases, with 16 bases sitting between them. This specimen belongs to a study of T-cell reconstitution after alpha-beta-depleted transplantation in children. Overall study findings and caveats: Several hundred rapidly expanded clones from non-depleted graft cells reportedly supplied alpha-beta T cells about two months post-transplant. One year post-transplant, T-cell counts and diversity were largely derived from T cells produced anew.

The starting material was PBMCs, mostly from graft donor cells, obtained 360 days after TCRalphabeta/CD19-depleted stem cell transplant. The clonotype comes from a boy under three years old who had a stem cell transplant for Wiskott-Aldrich syndrome, so the T cells may come from the graft donor. This chain connects TRBV12-3 or TRBV12-4 to TRBJ1-6; possibly TRBD1 for D (5 bases). The CDR3 spells CASSLGGYWSPLHF. The CDR3 nucleotides are TGTGCCAGCAGCCTTGGGGGGTACTGGTCACCCCTCCACTTT.